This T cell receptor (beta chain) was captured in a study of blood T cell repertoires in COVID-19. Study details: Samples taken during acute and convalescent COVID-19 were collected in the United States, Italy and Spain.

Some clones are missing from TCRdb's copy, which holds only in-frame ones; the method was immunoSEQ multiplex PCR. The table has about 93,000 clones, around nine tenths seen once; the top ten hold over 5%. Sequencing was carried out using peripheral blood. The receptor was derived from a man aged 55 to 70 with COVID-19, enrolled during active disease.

CDR3 amino acids: CASSSVGYYNEQFF. Written as DNA, the CDR3 is TGTGCCAGCAGTTCGGTGGGCTATTACAATGAGCAGTTCTTC. The chain recombines TRBV27 with TRBJ2-1; D not resolved. This CDR3 has 14 residues. CDR1 MNHEY and CDR2 SMNVEV come from the germline V gene (reference sequence). Trimming shortened V by 4 bases and J by 4 bases, and 11 bases separated the two germline ends.